This T cell receptor beta chain was recovered during a study of metastatic and nonmetastatic thyroid tumors. The overall study: Repertoires of blood and of tissue (tumor or nodule) from malignant and benign thyroid patients were compared.

Findings and caveats of the study: For both blood and tumor, malignant thyroid tumors reportedly showed significantly higher TCR beta diversity than benign nodules did.

In its sample, this clone was seen many times. Its specificity is not known. There were no patients who had received any treatment before thyroid surgery. In the original processing: Variation in CDR3 across clinicopathological groups served as the basis for constructing a distant-metastasis classifier in papillary thyroid cancer. TCRdb re-called the PCR reads with MiXCR. The V and J calls were determined by TCRdb, not by the authors. This table has about 64,000 clones, just over 4% appearing once. Sequenced material: blood. This receptor was identified in a female donor with papillary thyroid cancer or a benign thyroid nodule (not recorded which). Some clones in this sample may be carry-over from other donors' samples.

The CDR3 reads CSAMGTSGRVPSYNEQFF. CDR3 sequence (DNA): TGCAGTGCTATGGGGACTAGCGGGAGGGTACCTTCCTACAATGAGCAGTTCTTC. This rearrangement joins TRBV20-1 to TRBJ2-1, with 16 bases matching TRBD2. The ends lost 4 bases at V and 1 base at J; junction bases unmatched: 7. The CDR3 totals 18 residues. Germline V gene lookup returns CDR1 DFQATT and CDR2 SNEGSKA (reference sequence).